This T cell receptor beta chain was identified during a study of OX40 agonist ivuxolimab in advanced cancers. This CDR3 is built from 14 residues. Germline values: CDR1 LNHDA, CDR2 SQIVND (reference sequence). Trimming took 3 bases from V and 1 from J, leaving 9 bases between them. Libraries were prepared by immunoSEQ multiplex PCR; TCRdb keeps only in-frame clonotypes and omits some of them. The sample consists of tens of thousands of clones, roughly nine tenths of them appearing once. The material was CD4+ or CD8+ T cells sorted from blood, obtained in a trial of the OX40 agonist ivuxolimab. The chain combines TRBV19 with TRBJ1-1, with a tentative D call TRBD1 (5 bases). This clonotype originated in an adult with an advanced solid tumor such as melanoma, head and neck, liver or kidney cancer. The CDR3 sequence is CASSITGTNTEAFF. CDR3 nucleotide sequence: TGTGCCAGTAGTATCACCGGGACGAACACTGAAGCTTTCTTT.